The 8 T cell receptor beta chains below come from one sample, sequenced in a study of T cell responses to AZD1222 COVID-19 vaccine. TCRdb keeps only in-frame clones here, not all; method: immunoSEQ multiplex PCR. The top ten clones hold 0.75% to 0.95% of a sample with around 130,000 clones, 93% of them seen once. The sequencing here drew on peripheral blood, taken on day 0 of AZD1222 vaccination. The receptor set was obtained from an adult in good health.

The rearrangement links TRBV7-9 to TRBJ2-1, with D possibly called TRBD1 or TRBD2 (5 bases each). The CDR3 length is 14 residues. CDR1 is SEHNR and CDR2 is FQNEAQ in the germline V gene (reference sequence). Between the trimmed V and J ends, which lost 7 bases and 8 bases, there was a span of 18 bases. CDR3 bases: TGTGCCAGCAATTTCCCGGGACCGGTCGATGAGCAGTTCTTC. Protein sequence: CASNFPGPVDEQFF.

The sample holds a few counts of this clone. The genes are TRBV15 and TRBJ2-6, with 10 bases identical to TRBD1. V gave up 5 bases and J gave up 3 bases; unmatched junction bases: 4. CDR3 length: 16 amino acids. Germline V gene lookup returns CDR1 LNHNV and CDR2 YYDKDF (reference sequence). CDR3 sequence reads: CATSAGTGDGANVLTF. The CDR3 coding sequence is TGTGCCACCAGCGCTGGGACAGGGGATGGGGCCAACGTCCTGACTTTC.

This rearrangement joins TRBV6-5 to TRBJ2-1, with a tentative D call TRBD1 (6 bases). Germline V gene lookup returns CDR1 MNHEY and CDR2 SVGAGI. The CDR3 is 15 amino acids. The V and J ends lost 4 bases and 0 bases respectively, with 10 bases between them. The CDR3 reads CASSSQGNSYNEQFF. The CDR3 DNA reads as TGTGCCAGCAGTTCTCAGGGGAACTCCTACAATGAGCAGTTCTTC.

The chain carries TRBV5-4 and TRBJ1-1, with no clear D. The V end lost 4 bases, the J end lost 0 bases, and 10 bases lay between the germline ends. This CDR3 spans 14 amino acids. Germline V CDR1 and CDR2: SGHNT, YYREEE (reference sequence). The DNA for the CDR3 is TGTGCCAGCAGCCCCCTTCCTATGAACACTGAAGCTTTCTTT. Residues: CASSPLPMNTEAFF.

The chain recombines TRBV11-2 with TRBJ2-6; D tentatively fits TRBD1 or TRBD2 (5 bases each). Per germline, CDR1 SGHAT and CDR2 FQNNGV. The V and J ends lost 5 bases and 0 bases respectively, with 14 bases between them. CDR3 size: 17 residues. DNA for the CDR3: TGTGCCAGCAGCAGACCGGGACGGAACTCTGGGGCCAACGTCCTGACTTTC. Its translation is CASSRPGRNSGANVLTF.

The V and J genes are TRBV4-2 and TRBJ1-4; 8 bases match TRBD1. The CDR3 covers 17 residues. The germline CDR1 and CDR2 sequences are LGHNA and YNFKEQ. Losses at the gene ends were 1 base for V and 7 bases for J; bases not matched to a gene: 11. CDR3: CASSQVGRGRVAEKLFF. The CDR3 DNA reads TGTGCCAGCAGCCAAGTTGGCAGGGGGCGGGTAGCTGAAAAACTGTTTTTT.

This clone was observed once. CDR3 residues: CASSQDPGAYEQYF. CDR3 nucleotide sequence: TGTGCCAGCAGCCAAGATCCGGGGGCCTACGAGCAGTACTTC. The chain employs TRBV3-1 (or the pseudogene TRBV3-2) and TRBJ2-7; possible D gene TRBD2, 6 bases. Per germline, CDR1 LGHDT and CDR2 YNNKEL (reference sequence). Trimming stripped 0 bases from V and 2 bases from J, with 8 bases between. The CDR3 runs to 14 residues.

This clone was recorded only once. The gene calls are TRBV5-1 and TRBJ2-4, with a weak D call TRBD2 (5 bases). The CDR3 is made up of 14 amino acids. The ends were cut back, 0 bases at V and 5 bases at J, with 9 bases in the middle. Germline V gene data show CDR1 as SGHRS and CDR2 as YFSETQ. In DNA, the CDR3 is TGCGCCAGCAGCTTGGTCCCCGGGGAAAACATTCAGTACTTC. It specifies CASSLVPGENIQYF.